The 24 T cell receptor beta chains listed next were all sequenced from one sample in a study of T cell clonotyping in hematopoietic cell transplantation. The time point is: recipient sample about 28 days before transplant, after cytoreduction. Assay: immunoSEQ multiplex PCR; the TCRdb copy retains only in-frame clones and omits some. This sample carries around 37,000 clones, 85% of them seen once, and the ten largest clones take less than 3%. The sequenced sample was peripheral blood mononuclear cells, obtained before stem cell transplant. The receptors were sampled from a man between 60 and 70 years old with acute myeloid leukemia. Some clones in this sample may be carry-over from other donors' samples.

This rearrangement joins TRBV19 to TRBJ2-7; possible D gene TRBD2, 6 bases. The V and J ends lost 9 bases and 2 bases respectively, with 14 bases between them. Germline-derived CDR1 and CDR2 are LNHDA and SQIVND (reference sequence). The CDR3 sequence is 13 residues long. CDR3 amino acids: CASGTGETYEQYF. The CDR3 region has the DNA TGTGCCAGCGGGACGGGGGAAACCTACGAGCAGTACTTC.

The gene calls are TRBV29-1 and TRBJ1-6; D gene uncertain. This CDR3 is built from 14 residues. Germline values: CDR1 SQVTM, CDR2 ANQGSEA. V lost 4 bases, J lost 0 bases, and 7 bases lay in between. Here the CDR3 DNA reads TGCAGCGTTGCGATAAGCTCCTATAATTCACCCCTCCACTTT. Protein product: CSVAISSYNSPLHF.

J is TRBJ1-1 and V is TRBV7-2, with 7 bases matching TRBD1. Germline V gives CDR1 SGHTA, CDR2 FQGNSA. After removal of 5 bases from V and 1 base from J, the junction contained 4 bases not matched to a gene. The CDR3 has 14 residues. CDR3: CASSPRTGNTEAFF. The CDR3 nucleotides are TGTGCCAGCAGCCCCAGGACAGGGAACACTGAAGCTTTCTTT.

The CDR3 sequence: CATSRDLVGSYEQYF. The CDR3 nucleotides read TGTGCCACCAGCAGAGATCTAGTGGGGTCCTACGAGCAGTACTTC. The rearrangement uses TRBV15 and TRBJ2-7; D remains ambiguous. Trimming took off 0 bases at V and 1 base at J, with 10 bases between the two ends. In germline, CDR1 is LNHNV, CDR2 YYDKDF (reference sequence). The CDR3 is made up of 15 amino acids.

V and J are TRBV28 and TRBJ1-5, with TRBD1 as a possible D gene (5 bases). Trimming took off 2 bases at V and 4 bases at J, with 15 bases between the two ends. CDR3 length equals 16 residues. In germline, CDR1 is MDHEN, CDR2 SYDVKM. The CDR3 region has the DNA TGTGCCAGCAGTTTAAAGACAGAAGGACGAAATCAGCCCCAGCATTTT. It encodes CASSLKTEGRNQPQHF.

A single count supports this clone. This chain joins TRBV30 and TRBJ1-4; D is unclear. The CDR3 is 15 residues long. The V end lost 4 bases, the J end lost 8 bases, and 20 bases lay between the germline ends. Per the germline V gene, CDR1 is GTSNPN and CDR2 is SVGIG (reference sequence). CDR3 DNA sequence: TGTGCCTGGACCAAAAGGTCCGGTTTCGGGGAAAAACTGTTTTTT. The encoded protein is CAWTKRSGFGEKLFF.

The chain uses TRBV2 and TRBJ1-2; 8 bases agree with TRBD1. The V gene end was trimmed by 10 bases and the J gene end by 8 bases; junction bases not matched to a gene: 12. The CDR3 runs to 13 residues. In germline, CDR1 is SNHLY, CDR2 FYNNEI. CDR3 region: CATERQGLGGYTF. In DNA, the CDR3 is TGTGCCACCGAGCGACAGGGGCTAGGCGGCTACACCTTC.

The rearrangement joins TRBV5-4 to TRBJ2-2; D unclear. Germline values: CDR1 SGHNT, CDR2 YYREEE (reference sequence). The CDR3 runs to 15 residues. The germline V and J ends were trimmed by 0 bases and 1 base, with 7 bases remaining between them. The CDR3 DNA is TGTGCCAGCAGCTTGGATCCCAGGAACACCGGGGAGCTGTTTTTT. It yields the protein CASSLDPRNTGELFF. The variable domain in full, completed from reference TRBV5-4 and TRBJ2-2, reads ETGVTQSPTHLIKTRGQQVTLRCSSQSGHNTVSWYQQALGQGPQFIFQYYREEENGRGNFPPRFSGLQFPNYSSELNVNALELDDSALYLCASSLDPRNTGELFFGEGSRLTVL.

The chain has TRBV28 and TRBJ2-5; 9 nucleotides agree with TRBD2. CDR3 length: 15 residues. V was clipped by 5 bases and J by 2 bases; unmatched bases: 6. In germline, CDR1 is MDHEN, CDR2 SYDVKM. The CDR3 is CASSESGGNQETQYF. CDR3 coding DNA: TGTGCCAGCAGTGAAAGCGGGGGGAATCAAGAGACCCAGTACTTC.

DNA for the CDR3: TGTGCCAGCAGCTTGGGGTTTCGACGCGCCGGGGAGCTGTTTTTT. Translating it yields CASSLGFRRAGELFF. V usage is TRBV7-2 and J usage is TRBJ2-2; D not resolved. CDR1 and CDR2 from the germline V gene are SGHTA and FQGNSA. V shed 3 bases and J shed 6 bases, with 14 bases lying between them. This CDR3 has 15 residues.

This clone was picked up one time. The chain is built from TRBV7-9 and TRBJ2-7; no definite D call. Germline values: CDR1 SEHNR, CDR2 FQNEAQ (reference sequence). The V and J ends lost 5 bases and 4 bases respectively, with 9 bases between them. The length of the CDR3 is 12 residues. CDR3 in DNA: TGTGCCAGCAGCGGACGAGAATACGAGCAGTACTTC. Amino acids: CASSGREYEQYF. The full variable domain, with the rest looked up from reference TRBV7-9 and TRBJ2-7, is DTGVSQNPRHKITKRGQNVTFRCDPISEHNRLYWYRQTLGQGPEFLTYFQNEAQLEKSRLLSDRFSAERPKGSFSTLEIQRTEQGDSAMYLCASSGREYEQYFGPGTRLTVT.

This sequence joins TRBV19 and TRBJ2-7, with 7 bases matching TRBD1. CDR1 and CDR2 (germline): LNHDA, SQIVND (reference sequence). This CDR3 has 14 residues. The V and J ends lost 3 bases and 2 bases, in that order; junction bases with no gene match: 4. This chain's CDR3 is CASSIWDSPYEQYF. CDR3 sequence (DNA): TGTGCCAGTAGTATTTGGGACAGTCCCTACGAGCAGTACTTC.

This clone was observed a single time. V gene TRBV19 combines with J gene TRBJ1-4; D gene ambiguous. Germline V lookup: CDR1 LNHDA, CDR2 SQIVND (reference sequence). The CDR3 is 15 residues long. The germline V and J ends were trimmed by 3 bases and 6 bases, with 14 bases remaining between them. The CDR3 here is CASSMIGSLYEKLFF. The CDR3 DNA reads as TGTGCCAGTAGTATGATCGGAAGTCTCTATGAAAAACTGTTTTTT.

V is TRBV29-1 and J is TRBJ2-3; TRBD2 matches 10 bases. The ends lost 4 bases at V and 3 bases at J; junction bases unmatched: 1. The germline V gene has CDR1 SQVTM and CDR2 ANQGSEA. The CDR3 runs 13 residues. CDR3 DNA: TGCAGCGTTGCTAGCGGGGGTACAGATACGCAGTATTTT. The encoded protein is CSVASGGTDTQYF.

This chain connects TRBV7-6 to TRBJ2-5; weak D call: TRBD1 (5 bases). The germline V gene has CDR1 SGHVS and CDR2 FNYEAQ. V was trimmed by 5 bases and J by 2 bases, leaving 15 bases between them. The CDR3 consists of 15 residues. This CDR3 is CASSMDIIPQETQYF. The CDR3 region has the DNA TGTGCCAGCAGCATGGACATTATCCCTCAAGAGACCCAGTACTTC.

CDR3 nucleotides: TGTGCCAGCAGCGAGTCGGGACTTTCCAATGAGCAGTTCTTC. Translated, it gives CASSESGLSNEQFF. The genes are TRBV9 and TRBJ2-1; TRBD2 is a possible D gene (6 bases). CDR1 is SGDLS, CDR2 YYNGEE, per germline. The CDR3 totals 14 residues. Trimming left V 3 bases short and J 6 bases short, with 13 bases between.

The V call is TRBV5-1, the J call TRBJ1-4; tentative D call: TRBD1 (5 bases). The V end was cut by 4 bases, the J end by 3 bases, with 16 bases between. Germline V gene lookup returns CDR1 SGHRS and CDR2 YFSETQ. The CDR3 totals 16 residues. CDR3 amino acids: CASSPKVTDPNEKLFF. For the CDR3, the DNA is TGCGCCAGCAGCCCCAAGGTGACAGACCCTAATGAAAAACTGTTTTTT.

The rearrangement joins TRBV27 to TRBJ1-2; TRBD1 agrees at 8 bases. CDR3 length equals 14 residues. CDR1 is MNHEY and CDR2 is SMNVEV in the germline V gene (reference sequence). J was trimmed by 3 bases and V by 5 bases; bases with no gene match: 5. CDR3 bases: TGTGCCAGCAGTCCCTGGACAGGGTACTATGGCTACACCTTC. Translated: CASSPWTGYYGYTF.

This chain connects TRBV5-4 to TRBJ2-7, with TRBD1 as a possible D gene (5 bases). Germline V gene sequence: CDR1 SGHNT, CDR2 YYREEE (reference sequence). CDR3 size: 15 residues. Deletions cut 0 bases from V and 0 bases from J, with 10 bases between. The chain's CDR3 is CASSLATGSSYEQYF. The CDR3 DNA reads as TGTGCCAGCAGCTTGGCTACAGGAAGCTCCTACGAGCAGTACTTC.

The chain uses TRBV19 and TRBJ1-5, with D possibly matching TRBD1 (6 bases). Germline lookup yields CDR1 LNHDA and CDR2 SQIVND (reference sequence). This CDR3 spans 15 amino acids. The V end lost 5 bases, the J end lost 2 bases, and 13 bases lay between the germline ends. DNA of the CDR3: TGTGCCAGTAGTCAACAGGGTTCCGGCAATCAGCCCCAGCATTTT. Translation gives CASSQQGSGNQPQHF.

This rearrangement joins TRBV7-2 to TRBJ2-2, with D possibly TRBD2 on 6 matching bases. Germline CDR1 SGHTA, CDR2 FQGNSA. The CDR3 contains 15 residues. The V end lost 1 base, the J end lost 7 bases, and 13 bases lay between the germline ends. The CDR3: CASSLGRAGIGELFF. CDR3 bases: TGTGCCAGCAGCTTAGGGAGGGCCGGCATCGGGGAGCTGTTTTTT.

This chain joins TRBV27 and TRBJ1-2; TRBD1 matches at 7 bases. V trimming: 5 bases; J trimming: 8 bases; junction bases outside the gene matches: 14. The CDR3 is 15 amino acids. Germline V lookup: CDR1 MNHEY, CDR2 SMNVEV (reference sequence). The CDR3, as DNA: TGTGCCAGCAGTCTAAGGAACCAGGGGGTGGAGGGCTACACCTTC. It specifies CASSLRNQGVEGYTF.

This sequence joins TRBV2 and TRBJ1-4, with D unresolved. The CDR3 consists of 11 residues. Trimming took 6 bases from V and 6 from J, leaving 5 bases between them. CDR1 and CDR2 from the germline V gene are SNHLY and FYNNEI. The chain's CDR3 is CASRPYEKLFF. The CDR3 DNA sequence: TGTGCCAGCAGACCATATGAAAAACTGTTTTTT.

The rearrangement links TRBV28 to TRBJ2-5, with D tentatively TRBD2 (6 bases). Per the germline V gene, CDR1 is MDHEN and CDR2 is SYDVKM. The V end lost 5 bases, the J end lost 7 bases, and 11 bases lay between the germline ends. The CDR3 sequence is 12 residues long. The CDR3: CASSLSGRTQYF. The CDR3 DNA sequence: TGTGCCAGCAGTCTCTCCGGGAGGACCCAGTACTTC.